These 14 T cell receptor beta chains were all obtained from the same sample, sequenced in a study of shared clonotypes between healthy human individuals. The naive CD8 population came from CD45RO-negative cells selected for CCR7, without terminally differentiated effector memory CD45RA+ cells. Method: immunoSEQ multiplex PCR; TCRdb's copy keeps in-frame clones and lacks some. The table lists roughly 2.1 million clones, about 93% of them singletons. Sequenced: naive CD8+ T cells from PBMCs. The receptors originated from a man aged 18-30 years in good health. Some clones in this sample may be carry-over from other donors' samples.

This clone has only one observation. This chain links TRBV27 with TRBJ2-7, with D possibly matching TRBD2 (7 bases). The CDR3 contains 16 residues. The V end lost 8 bases, the J end lost 6 bases, and 26 bases lay between the germline ends. Germline V gene data show CDR1 as MNHEY and CDR2 as SMNVEV (reference sequence). The CDR3 region has the DNA TGTGCCAGCCGGGGGGACACCTCGCCCTCGGGCAGCGAGCAGTACTTC. This codes for CASRGDTSPSGSEQYF.

This clone occurred once. The chain has TRBV14 and TRBJ2-5; tentative D call: TRBD1 (6 bases). The CDR3 is 14 residues long. Germline V gene lookup returns CDR1 SGHDN and CDR2 FVKESK. Between the trimmed V and J ends, which lost 2 bases and 5 bases, there was a span of 12 bases. In DNA, the CDR3 is TGTGCCAGCAGCCAAAAGGGGGTCCAGGAGACCCAGTACTTC. Protein sequence: CASSQKGVQETQYF.

The genes are TRBV11-2 and TRBJ1-1; 11 bases are a match to TRBD1. The CDR3 is 16 residues long. V was pared by 5 bases and J by 0 bases, with 5 bases of the junction left unmatched. Germline CDR1 and CDR2: SGHAT and FQNNGV. The CDR3 DNA sequence: TGTGCCAGCAGCAACCGGGACAGGGGGATGAACACTGAAGCTTTCTTT. Its protein is CASSNRDRGMNTEAFF.

The J gene is TRBJ2-4, the V gene TRBV15; D may match TRBD1 or TRBD2 (5 bases each). V lost 3 bases to trimming and J lost 0 bases, with 12 bases between them. The CDR3 contains 16 residues. Germline V gene lookup returns CDR1 LNHNV and CDR2 YYDKDF (reference sequence). The DNA of the CDR3 is TGTGCCACCAGCAGCGGGACGGTAGAAGCCAAAAACATTCAGTACTTC. It specifies CATSSGTVEAKNIQYF.

CDR3 nucleotides: TGTGCCAGCAGATCCCCGGCTAACTATGGCTACACCTTC. It specifies CASRSPANYGYTF. The chain recombines TRBV11-2 with TRBJ1-2; no firm D call. Trimming took off 6 bases at V and 0 bases at J, with 8 bases between the two ends. The germline V gene encodes CDR1 SGHAT and CDR2 FQNNGV. CDR3 length equals 13 residues.

This sequence joins TRBV30 and TRBJ2-7; 8 positions agree with TRBD1. The junction had 6 bases not matched to a gene; V was cut back by 3 bases and J by 5 bases. Germline CDR1 reads GTSNPN; CDR2 reads SVGIG (reference sequence). This CDR3 region has 13 residues. The chain's CDR3 is CAWRGTGRHEQYF. The CDR3 DNA sequence: TGTGCCTGGAGGGGGACAGGTCGTCACGAGCAGTACTTC. The full variable domain, completed using reference TRBV30 and TRBJ2-7, is SQTIHQWPATLVQPVGSPLSLECTVEGTSNPNLYWYRQAAGRGLQLLFYSVGIGQISSEVPQNLSASRPQDRQFILSSKKLLLSDSGFYLCAWRGTGRHEQYFGPGTRLTVT.

The V and J genes are TRBV2 and TRBJ2-7; D possibly corresponds to TRBD2 (7 bases). The V end lost 3 bases, the J end lost 4 bases, and 16 bases lay between the germline ends. Germline loops: CDR1 SNHLY, CDR2 FYNNEI. The CDR3 spans 15 residues. CDR3 amino acids: CASSEGGAPEYEQYF. In DNA form, the CDR3 reads TGTGCCAGCAGTGAGGGGGGGGCGCCTGAGTACGAGCAGTACTTC.

Comments on this clone: This specimen includes other DNA sequences encoding the same CDR3. V gene TRBV27 combines with J gene TRBJ1-3; 9 bases are a match to TRBD1. CDR1 and CDR2 (germline): MNHEY, SMNVEV (reference sequence). Trimming removed 4 bases from V and 3 bases from J; junction bases left unmatched: 7. The CDR3 is made up of 16 amino acids. The CDR3 DNA sequence: TGTGCCAGCAGTTCGCAACAGGGGGCGAGTGGAAACACCATATATTTT. This gives the protein CASSSQQGASGNTIYF.

This sequence joins TRBV7-9 and TRBJ2-7, with a possible D match to TRBD1 (6 bases). V lost 5 bases and J lost 7, with 24 bases in between. This CDR3 spans 16 amino acids. Germline assignment: CDR1 SEHNR and CDR2 FQNEAQ (reference sequence). CDR3 amino acids: CASSPFGSKGVEEQYF. CDR3 bases: TGTGCCAGCAGCCCGTTTGGTAGTAAGGGGGTAGAGGAGCAGTACTTC. The variable domain in full, completed from reference TRBV7-9 and TRBJ2-7, reads DTGVSQNPRHKITKRGQNVTFRCDPISEHNRLYWYRQTLGQGPEFLTYFQNEAQLEKSRLLSDRFSAERPKGSFSTLEIQRTEQGDSAMYLCASSPFGSKGVEEQYFGPGTRLTVT.

The chain links TRBV15 to TRBJ1-5; D remains ambiguous. In germline, CDR1 is LNHNV, CDR2 YYDKDF (reference sequence). V was trimmed by 3 bases and J by 4 bases, leaving 7 bases between them. The CDR3 is 13 amino acids. The CDR3: CATSSRRNQPQHF. Here the CDR3 DNA reads TGTGCCACCAGCAGCAGGCGGAATCAGCCCCAGCATTTT. The complete variable domain, with remaining parts taken from reference TRBV15 and TRBJ1-5, reads DAMVIQNPRYQVTQFGKPVTLSCSQTLNHNVMYWYQQKSSQAPKLLFHYYDKDFNNEADTPDNFQSRRPNTSFCFLDIRSPGLGDTAMYLCATSSRRNQPQHFGDGTRLSIL.

The chain carries TRBV30 and TRBJ2-3, with 9 bases matching TRBD2. The J segment lost 6 bases and the V segment lost 2 bases, leaving 6 bases of the junction unmatched. This CDR3 is built from 14 residues. CDR1 and CDR2 from the germline V gene are GTSNPN and SVGIG (reference sequence). CDR3 DNA: TGTGCCTGGAGTCTGGCGGGAGGGATTGATACGCAGTATTTT. Amino acids: CAWSLAGGIDTQYF.

This rearrangement joins TRBV28 to TRBJ2-3; 7 positions match TRBD1. CDR3 length: 14 amino acids. J gave up 4 bases and V 4 bases, and 5 bases lay outside the gene matches. Germline CDR1 MDHEN, CDR2 SYDVKM. DNA of the CDR3: TGTGCCAGCAGTTGGCGACAGGGAGCAGATACGCAGTATTTT. Translating it yields CASSWRQGADTQYF.

The chain uses TRBV5-1 and TRBJ2-1, with D hard to call. Looked up from germline, CDR1 is SGHRS and CDR2 is YFSETQ. Trimming stripped 3 bases from V and 9 bases from J, with 13 bases between. CDR3 size: 13 residues. The chain's CDR3 is CASSWMLGSEQFF. The CDR3 DNA follows: TGCGCCAGCAGCTGGATGCTTGGCAGTGAGCAGTTCTTC.

The gene calls are TRBV19 and TRBJ1-2; weak D call: TRBD1 (6 bases). Between the trimmed V and J ends, which lost 4 bases and 14 bases, there was a span of 14 bases. CDR3 length equals 11 residues. Germline assignment: CDR1 LNHDA and CDR2 SQIVND (reference sequence). The CDR3 loop reads CASSSGGSCTF. The CDR3 DNA reads TGTGCCAGTAGTAGCGGGGGCTCCTGTACCTTC. Full variable domain (missing parts from reference TRBV19 and TRBJ1-2): DGGITQSPKYLFRKEGQNVTLSCEQNLNHDAMYWYRQDPGQGLRLIYYSQIVNDFQKGDIAEGYSVSREKKESFPLTVTSAQKNPTAFYLCASSSGGSCTFGSGTRLTVV.